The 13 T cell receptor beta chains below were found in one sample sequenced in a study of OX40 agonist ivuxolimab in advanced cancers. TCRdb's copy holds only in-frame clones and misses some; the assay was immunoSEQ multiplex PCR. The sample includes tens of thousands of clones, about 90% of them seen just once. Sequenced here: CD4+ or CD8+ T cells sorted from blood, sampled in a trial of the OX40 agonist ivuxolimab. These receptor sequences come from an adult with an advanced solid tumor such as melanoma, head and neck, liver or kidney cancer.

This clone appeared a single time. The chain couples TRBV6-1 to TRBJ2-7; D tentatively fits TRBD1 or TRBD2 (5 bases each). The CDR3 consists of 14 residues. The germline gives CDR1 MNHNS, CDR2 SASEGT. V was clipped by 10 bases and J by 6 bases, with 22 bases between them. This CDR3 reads CATEGRVTTREQYF. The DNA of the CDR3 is TGTGCCACCGAGGGGCGGGTAACTACACGCGAGCAGTACTTC.

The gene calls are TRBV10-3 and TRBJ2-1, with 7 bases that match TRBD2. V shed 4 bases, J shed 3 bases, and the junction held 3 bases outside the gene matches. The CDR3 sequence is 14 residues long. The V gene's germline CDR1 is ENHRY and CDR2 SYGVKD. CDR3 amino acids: CAISGEGYYNEQFF. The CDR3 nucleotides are TGTGCCATCAGTGGGGAGGGGTACTACAATGAGCAGTTCTTC.

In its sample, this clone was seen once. CDR3 coding DNA: TGTGCCAGCAGAGGGGCTGGGGCTAACTATGGCTACACCTTC. Its translation: CASRGAGANYGYTF. The gene calls are TRBV6-5 and TRBJ1-2; maybe TRBD1 (5 bases). Germline V CDR1 and CDR2: MNHEY, SVGAGI. Trimming shortened V by 6 bases and J by 0 bases, and 11 bases separated the two germline ends. The CDR3 sequence is 14 residues long.

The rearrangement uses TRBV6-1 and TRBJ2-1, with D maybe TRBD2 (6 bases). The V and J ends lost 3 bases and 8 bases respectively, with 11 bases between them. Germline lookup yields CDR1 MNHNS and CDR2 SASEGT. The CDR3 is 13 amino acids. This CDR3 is CASSDLPGDEQFF. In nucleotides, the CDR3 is TGTGCCAGCAGTGACCTGCCGGGGGATGAGCAGTTCTTC.

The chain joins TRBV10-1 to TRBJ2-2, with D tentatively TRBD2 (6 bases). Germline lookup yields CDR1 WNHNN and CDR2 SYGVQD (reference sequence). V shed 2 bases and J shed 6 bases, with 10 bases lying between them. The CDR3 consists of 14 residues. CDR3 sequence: CASSEGGGSGELFF. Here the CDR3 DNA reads TGCGCCAGCAGTGAGGGGGGAGGCTCCGGGGAGCTGTTTTTT.

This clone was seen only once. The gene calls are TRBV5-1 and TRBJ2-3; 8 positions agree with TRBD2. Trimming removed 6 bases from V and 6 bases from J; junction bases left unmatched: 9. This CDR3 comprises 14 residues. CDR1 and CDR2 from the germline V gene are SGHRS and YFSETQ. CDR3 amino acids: CASTSRTSWDTQYF. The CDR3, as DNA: TGCGCCAGCACCTCCCGGACTAGCTGGGATACGCAGTATTTT.

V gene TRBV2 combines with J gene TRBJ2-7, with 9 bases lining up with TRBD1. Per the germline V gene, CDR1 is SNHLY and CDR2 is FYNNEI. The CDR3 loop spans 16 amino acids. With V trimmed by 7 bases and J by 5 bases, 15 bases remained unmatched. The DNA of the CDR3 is TGTGCCAGCACCCCTATACCCGGGACAGGGTTGAACGAGCAGTACTTC. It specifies CASTPIPGTGLNEQYF.

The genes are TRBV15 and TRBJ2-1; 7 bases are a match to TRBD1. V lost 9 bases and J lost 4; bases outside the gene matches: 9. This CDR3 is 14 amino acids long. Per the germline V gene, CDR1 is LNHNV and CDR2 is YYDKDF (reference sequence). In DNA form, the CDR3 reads TGTGCCACTACGAAAGGACAGGAATACAATGAGCAGTTCTTC. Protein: CATTKGQEYNEQFF.

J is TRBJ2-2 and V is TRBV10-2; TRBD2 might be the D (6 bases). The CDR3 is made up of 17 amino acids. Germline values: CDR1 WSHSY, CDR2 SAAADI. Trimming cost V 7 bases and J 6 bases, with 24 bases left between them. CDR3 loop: CASNRLKEGLASGELFF. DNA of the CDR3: TGCGCCAGCAACCGACTCAAGGAGGGACTGGCTTCCGGGGAGCTGTTTTTT.

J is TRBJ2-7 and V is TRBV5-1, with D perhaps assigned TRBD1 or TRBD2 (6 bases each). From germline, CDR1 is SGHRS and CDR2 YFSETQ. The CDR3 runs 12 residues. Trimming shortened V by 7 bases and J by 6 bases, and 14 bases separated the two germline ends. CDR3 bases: TGCGCCAGCCCCTCGGGGGCGGGCGAGCAGTACTTC. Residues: CASPSGAGEQYF.

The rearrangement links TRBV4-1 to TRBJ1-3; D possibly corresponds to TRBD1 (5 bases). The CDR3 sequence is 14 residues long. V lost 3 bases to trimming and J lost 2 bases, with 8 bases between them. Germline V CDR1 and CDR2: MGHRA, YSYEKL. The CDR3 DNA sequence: TGCGCCAGCAGCCACGACAGCCCTGGAAACACCATATATTTT. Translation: CASSHDSPGNTIYF.

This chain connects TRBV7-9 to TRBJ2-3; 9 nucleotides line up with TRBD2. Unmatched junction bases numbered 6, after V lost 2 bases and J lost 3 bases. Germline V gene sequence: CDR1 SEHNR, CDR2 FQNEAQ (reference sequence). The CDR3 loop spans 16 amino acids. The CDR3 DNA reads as TGTGCCAGCAGCTTATTCAAGGGACTAGCAACAGATACGCAGTATTTT. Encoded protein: CASSLFKGLATDTQYF.

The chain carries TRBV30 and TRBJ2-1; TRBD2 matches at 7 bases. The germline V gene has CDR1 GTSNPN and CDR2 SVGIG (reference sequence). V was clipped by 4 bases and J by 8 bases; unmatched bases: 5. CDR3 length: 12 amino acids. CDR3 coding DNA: TGTGCCTGGATAGGGGAGGGCCATGAGCAGTTCTTC. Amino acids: CAWIGEGHEQFF. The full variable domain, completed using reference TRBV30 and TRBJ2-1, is SQTIHQWPATLVQPVGSPLSLECTVEGTSNPNLYWYRQAAGRGLQLLFYSVGIGQISSEVPQNLSASRPQDRQFILSSKKLLLSDSGFYLCAWIGEGHEQFFGPGTRLTVL.